This T cell receptor (beta chain) originates from a study of human T cells and chemical hapten exposure. Overall study: Throughout the roughly 26-week study, diphenylcyclopropenone was applied weekly to the patients' scalps. Per-sample variation in TCR yield stemmed mainly from small pooled library volume differences.

TCRdb reanalysed the RACE reads using MiXCR and keeps one entry per CDR3 protein. The repertoire holds roughly 72,000 distinct CDR3 sequences, with 10% as singletons. J lost 8 bases, V lost 2 bases, and 12 bases had no gene match. This CDR3 spans 16 amino acids. Germline loops: CDR1 MNHNS, CDR2 SASEGT. Time point specified: patch test 1, 2 weeks after DPC sensitization. Treatment here: therapeutic diphenylcyclopropenone sensitization with weekly scalp DPC. Researchers sampled blood before each patch test went on. The V call is TRBV6-1, the J call TRBJ2-1; TRBD2 matches 7 bases. The sample here was whole blood, taken in connection with sensitization to the hapten diphenylcyclopropenone (DPC). This receptor was identified in a woman aged 50 to 65 with alopecia areata. Some clones in this sample may be carry-over from other donors' samples. Here the CDR3 DNA reads TGTGCCAGCAGTGAAATTCGTGGGAGGGCGTCCCATGAGCAGTTCTTC. It encodes CASSEIRGRASHEQFF.